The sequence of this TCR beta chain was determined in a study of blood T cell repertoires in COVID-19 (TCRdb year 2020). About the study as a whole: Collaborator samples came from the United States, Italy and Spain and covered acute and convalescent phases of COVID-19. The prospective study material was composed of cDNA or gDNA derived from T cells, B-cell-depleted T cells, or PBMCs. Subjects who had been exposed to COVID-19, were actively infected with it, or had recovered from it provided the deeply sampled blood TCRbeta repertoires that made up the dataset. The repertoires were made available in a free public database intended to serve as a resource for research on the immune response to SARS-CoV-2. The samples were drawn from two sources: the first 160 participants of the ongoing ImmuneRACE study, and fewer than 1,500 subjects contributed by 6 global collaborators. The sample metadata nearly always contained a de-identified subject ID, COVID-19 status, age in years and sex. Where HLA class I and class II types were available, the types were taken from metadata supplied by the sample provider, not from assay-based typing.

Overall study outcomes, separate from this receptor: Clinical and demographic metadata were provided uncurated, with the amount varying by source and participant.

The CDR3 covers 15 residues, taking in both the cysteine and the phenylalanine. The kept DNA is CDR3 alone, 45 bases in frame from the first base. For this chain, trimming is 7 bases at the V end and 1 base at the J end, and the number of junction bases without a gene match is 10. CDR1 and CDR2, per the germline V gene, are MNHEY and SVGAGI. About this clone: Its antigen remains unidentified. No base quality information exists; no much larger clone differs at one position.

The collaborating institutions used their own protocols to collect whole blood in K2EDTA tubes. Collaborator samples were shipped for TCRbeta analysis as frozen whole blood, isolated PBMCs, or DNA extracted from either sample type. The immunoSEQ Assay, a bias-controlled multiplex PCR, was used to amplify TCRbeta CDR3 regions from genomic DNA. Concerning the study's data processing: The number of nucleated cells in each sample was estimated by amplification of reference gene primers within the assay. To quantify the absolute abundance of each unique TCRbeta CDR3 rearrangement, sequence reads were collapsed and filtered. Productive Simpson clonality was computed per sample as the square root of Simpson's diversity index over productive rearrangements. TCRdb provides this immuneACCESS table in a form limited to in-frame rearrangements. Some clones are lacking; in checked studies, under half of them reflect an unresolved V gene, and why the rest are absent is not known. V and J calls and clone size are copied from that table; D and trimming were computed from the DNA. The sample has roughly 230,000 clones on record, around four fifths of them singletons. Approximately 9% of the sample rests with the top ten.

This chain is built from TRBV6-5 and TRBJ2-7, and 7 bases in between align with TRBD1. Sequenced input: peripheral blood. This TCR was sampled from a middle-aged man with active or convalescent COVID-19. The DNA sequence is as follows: TGTGCCAGCAATGCTGACAGGGTCACATCCTACGAGCAGTACTTC. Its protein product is CASNADRVTSYEQYF.